The present entry profiles one T cell receptor (beta chain) with its context. Its antigen target is currently unknown. Qualities for individual bases were not recorded, and no much larger clone is one base off. Reading the germline V gene gives CDR1 SGHRS and CDR2 YFSETQ. V is reduced by 0 bases and J by 2 bases, leaving a spacing of 7 bases between them. Its CDR3 holds 14 amino acids, cysteine through phenylalanine. The read is trimmed to its CDR3 DNA, 42 bases read in frame from base 1. This entry is derived from a study of vaccination effects on CD4 cells after COVID-19 (dated by TCRdb to the early 2020s). Looking at the study overall: Each participant received two doses of an mRNA SARS-CoV-2 vaccine, either BNT162b2 or mRNA-1273. Pre-vaccine samples from two convalescent patients were drawn 16 days and one week before the first dose, 142 and 148 days after COVID-19 diagnosis. The Oncomine TCR Beta short-read assay on an Illumina iSeq 100 was used to sequence cultures from other donors in the study. A total of over nine COVID-19 convalescent patients and a few SARS-CoV-2-naive healthy vaccine recipients were included in the full study. The study compared SARS-CoV-2 spike-specific CD4+ TCR repertoires before and after mRNA vaccination in COVID-19 convalescent patients and infection-naive vaccine recipients.

Paper-wide results and their limitations: The study was limited by a small number of convalescent patients, and early post-infection timepoints were lacking. In convalescent patients, the post-vaccine spike-reactive repertoire was composed mainly of new vaccine-induced clones that were largely distinct from infection-induced clones. At late post-vaccination timepoints, both infection-induced and vaccine-induced clones showed marked clonal contraction, consistent with waning T cell responses.

Receptors were amplified or captured by the immunoSEQ multiplex PCR assay. DNA from the CD4+ T cells that had been cultured and isolated underwent TCR beta CDR3 sequencing. In the source study's methods: Non-productive TCR sequences were removed and reads were trimmed to the CDR3 region, keeping CDR3s of at least 7 amino acids. Antigen-specific clonotypes were identified with the MANAFEST web app by comparing expansion in peptide wells against reference cultures. Positive clones required FDR<0.05 expansion versus reference and all other wells, odds ratio above 5, and frequency above 0.1% in two replicate wells. Cross-reactive clonotypes were defined as significantly expanded in SARS-CoV-2 spike wells and in at least one common cold coronavirus spike condition. Levenshtein distance calculated with the stringdist R package was used to assess CDR3 similarity, and unrooted trees were constructed with ape in R 3.6.1. Drawn from immuneACCESS, this table holds only the in-frame rearrangements with V and J called that TCRdb kept. Clones are partly lost; checked studies trace under half to an unresolved V gene and leave the rest unexplained. V, J and clone size derive from that table, while D and trimming were established from the DNA sequence. The sample yields tens of thousands of clones; roughly 71% were counted once. The top ten hold around 18% of the sample.

In the ViraFEST assay, PBMC were stimulated with viral peptide pools, and TCR sequencing was then used to find antigen-specific CD4+ T cell clonotypes based on their expansion. After approximately 11 days of culture, CD4+ T cells were isolated with the EasySep CD4+ T cell isolation kit. Convalescent patients had PCR-confirmed SARS-CoV-2 infection between March and December 2020, before Alpha, Beta and Delta variants emerged in the United States. About 2.1 million PBMC per well were cultured with roughly 10 ug/ml peptides in IMDM containing approximately 4.7% human AB serum, approximately 9.9 IU/ml IL-2 and gentamicin. On days 3 and 7, half of the culture medium was replaced with fresh IL-2-containing medium. Unless noted otherwise, every peptide stimulation condition was cultured in triplicate wells. PBMC were separated from whole blood using Ficoll-Paque Plus gradient centrifugation and were then either cryopreserved at -140C or used fresh. Overlapping peptide pools spanned the spike proteins of SARS-CoV-2 and the common cold coronaviruses HCoV-NL63, HCoV-OC43 and HCoV-229E. Genomic DNA was extracted from cultured CD4+ T cells with the QIAamp micro DNA kit.

The receptor's source is a human donor who had a prior SARS-CoV-2 infection. The rearranged chain carries TRBV5-1 and TRBJ2-3; no D gene call is confident. The sample was CD4+ T cells from PBMCs cultured with SARS-CoV-2 spike peptides, taken before COVID-19 vaccination. According to the study, the label for this sample's cell subset or site signals: SARS-CoV-2 spike overlapping peptide pool stimulation. The CDR3 sequence is CASSLDVDTDTQYF. The nucleotides read TGCGCCAGCAGCTTGGACGTAGACACAGATACGCAGTATTTT. The full variable domain, with segments outside the CDR3 supplied by the reference TRBV5-1 and TRBJ2-3 proteins, appears as KAGVTQTPRYLIKTRGQQVTLSCSPISGHRSVSWYQQTPGQGLQFLFEYFSETQRNKGNFPGRFSGRQFSNSRSEMNVSTLELGDSALYLCASSLDVDTDTQYFGPGTRLTVL.